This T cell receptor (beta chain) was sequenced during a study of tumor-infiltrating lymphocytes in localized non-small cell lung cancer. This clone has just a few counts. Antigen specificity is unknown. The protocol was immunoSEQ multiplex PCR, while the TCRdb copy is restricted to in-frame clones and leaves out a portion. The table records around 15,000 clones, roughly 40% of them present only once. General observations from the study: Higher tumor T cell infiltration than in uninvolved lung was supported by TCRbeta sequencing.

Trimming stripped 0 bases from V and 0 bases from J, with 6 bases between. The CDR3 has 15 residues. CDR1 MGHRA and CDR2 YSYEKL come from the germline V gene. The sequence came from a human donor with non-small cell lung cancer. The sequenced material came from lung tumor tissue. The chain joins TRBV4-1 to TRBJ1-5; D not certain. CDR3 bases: TGCGCCAGCAGCCAAGAACGAGTTAGCAATCAGCCCCAGCATTTT. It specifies CASSQERVSNQPQHF.